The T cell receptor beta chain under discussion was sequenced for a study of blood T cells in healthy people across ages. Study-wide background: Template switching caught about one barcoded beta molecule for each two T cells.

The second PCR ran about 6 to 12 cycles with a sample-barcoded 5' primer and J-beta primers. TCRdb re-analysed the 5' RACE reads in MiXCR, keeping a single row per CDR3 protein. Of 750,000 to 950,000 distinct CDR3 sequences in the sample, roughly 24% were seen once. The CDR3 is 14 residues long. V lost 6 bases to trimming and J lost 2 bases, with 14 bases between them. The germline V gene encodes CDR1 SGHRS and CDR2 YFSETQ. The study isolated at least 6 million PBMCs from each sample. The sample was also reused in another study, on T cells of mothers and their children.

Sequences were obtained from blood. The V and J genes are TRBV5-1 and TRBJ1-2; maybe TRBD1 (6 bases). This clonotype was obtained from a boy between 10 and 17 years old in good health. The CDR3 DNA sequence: TGCGCCAGCACGCCTTACGGACAGAACTATGGCTACACCTTC. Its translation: CASTPYGQNYGYTF.